Listed below are T cell receptor beta chains from one sample, sequenced in a study of T cell repertoires in cytomegalovirus infection. TCRdb ran MiXCR on the reads and lists one entry per CDR3 protein. The table has around 430,000 distinct CDR3 sequences, about 42% seen once; the top ten hold 43%. For these TCRs, the target antigens are not known. The material was cultured PBMCs, obtained from culture after CMV antigen stimulation. The receptors come from a human donor in good health (CMV status not recorded). Some clones in this sample may be carry-over from other donors' samples. Each CDR3 is given with its conserved first and last residue. D genes are given only for firm matches. Clone size appears in some rows only: once, few, many, or a class for an expanded clone.

d_call	clone_size	j_call	v_call	cdr3_nt	cdr3_aa
-	-	TRBJ2-1	TRBV6-1	TGTGCCAGCAGGGGAGCTACGGGCTACAATGAGCAGTTCTTC	CASRGATGYNEQFF
TRBD2	-	TRBJ2-1	TRBV19	TGTGCCAGTAGTACGCGGGAGTTTTTGTACAATGAGCAGTTCTTC	CASSTREFLYNEQFF
-	-	TRBJ2-5	TRBV20-1	TGCAGTGCTAGTAATCAAGAGACCCAGTACTTC	CSASNQETQYF
-	-	TRBJ2-4	TRBV4-1	TGCGCCAGCAGCCGCATCGGCTTAGCCAAAAACATTCAGTACTTC	CASSRIGLAKNIQYF
-	many	TRBJ2-1	TRBV7-2	TGTGCCAGCAGCCCCAATCGGGACAATGAGCAGTTCTTC	CASSPNRDNEQFF
TRBD1	-	TRBJ1-2	TRBV6-6	TGTGCCAGCAGTTACGCCCGGCCGGGACAGGGGGGAGGCTACACCTTC	CASSYARPGQGGGYTF
TRBD2	-	TRBJ2-7	TRBV12-3/TRBV12-4	TGTGCCAGCAGTCGGGACAGCTATACTACTAGCGGGATTAGGGAGCAGTACTTC	CASSRDSYTTSGIREQYF
-	few	TRBJ1-5	TRBV7-6	TGTGCCAGCAGCTTCCCTACTATCCGGCAGCCCCAGCATTTT	CASSFPTIRQPQHF
-	-	TRBJ2-2	TRBV19	TGTGCCAGTAGTATAAGGAGACAGTTTTTCACCGGGGAGCTGTTTTTT	CASSIRRQFFTGELFF
TRBD2	many	TRBJ2-1	TRBV12-3/TRBV12-4	TGTGCCAGCAGCTTTACTAGCGGGTATTACAATGAGCAGTTCTTC	CASSFTSGYYNEQFF
TRBD2	few	TRBJ2-3	TRBV7-6	TGTGCCAGCAGCTCCCGGGGAGCGGGGTTCACAGATACGCAGTATTTT	CASSSRGAGFTDTQYF
-	-	TRBJ2-1	TRBV28	TGTGCCAGCAGTTTATTATCCGGCTCCTACAATGAGCAGTTCTTC	CASSLLSGSYNEQFF
-	few	TRBJ2-2	TRBV19	TGTGCCAGTAGTATAAGGTCCGGGGAGCTGTTTTTT	CASSIRSGELFF
TRBD1	many	TRBJ1-2	TRBV12-3/TRBV12-4	TGTGCCAGCAGCCTTGGGACAGACTATGGCTACACCTTC	CASSLGTDYGYTF
-	-	TRBJ2-7	TRBV12-3/TRBV12-4	TGTGCCAGCAGTTTAGGGGGGCTAGCCATCTCCTACGAGCAGTACTTC	CASSLGGLAISYEQYF
TRBD1	once	TRBJ1-2	TRBV2	TGTGCCAGCGTTGGGACAGGGGCACTCGGTGGCTACACCTTC	CASVGTGALGGYTF
-	few	TRBJ2-5	TRBV7-2	TGTGCCAGCAGCTTAGAGTTCGGGCAGGAGACCCAGTACTTC	CASSLEFGQETQYF
-	-	TRBJ2-7	TRBV7-8	TGTGCCAGCAGCCTCTACCGACAGCTTAGCTTCGACGAGCAGTACTTC	CASSLYRQLSFDEQYF
TRBD1	-	TRBJ2-5	TRBV7-2	TGTGCCAGCAGCGTAAGGGACAGGGGATCTCAAGAGACCCAGTACTTC	CASSVRDRGSQETQYF
TRBD1	-	TRBJ1-4	TRBV23-1	TGCGCCAGCAGAACGACAGGGGGCAATTTCGGAAAACTGTTTTTT	CASRTTGGNFGKLFF
TRBD1	few	TRBJ1-1	TRBV7-4	TGTGCCAGCAGCTTAGGGGACAGGGAGAACACTGAAGCTTTCTTT	CASSLGDRENTEAFF
-	-	TRBJ1-5	TRBV7-6	TGTGCCAGCAGCTTAGTGGGGGTCAATTCCAATCAGCCCCAGCATTTT	CASSLVGVNSNQPQHF
TRBD2	-	TRBJ2-5	TRBV7-2	TGTGCCAGCAGCTTAGACTTAGCGGGGGCCCTCTCCCAAGAGACCCAGTACTTC	CASSLDLAGALSQETQYF
TRBD2	-	TRBJ2-2	TRBV7-2	TGTGCCAGCCTACTGACTAGCAACACCGGGGAGCTGTTTTTT	CASLLTSNTGELFF
TRBD1	once	TRBJ1-6	TRBV4-1	TGCGCCAGCAGCCAAGTTCGGGACAGCAGGAATTCACCCCTCCACTTT	CASSQVRDSRNSPLHF